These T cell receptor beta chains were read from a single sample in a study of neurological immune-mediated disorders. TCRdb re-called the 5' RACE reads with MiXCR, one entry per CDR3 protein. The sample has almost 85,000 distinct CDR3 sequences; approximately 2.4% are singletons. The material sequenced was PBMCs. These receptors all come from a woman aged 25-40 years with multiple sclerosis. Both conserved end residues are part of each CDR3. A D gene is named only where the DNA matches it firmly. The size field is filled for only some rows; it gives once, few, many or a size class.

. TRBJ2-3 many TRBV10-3 CAIRPPGTLDTQYF TGTGCCATCCGGCCCCCAGGGACCTTAGATACGCAGTATTTT
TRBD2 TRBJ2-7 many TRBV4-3 CASSQVASGAEQYF TGCGCCAGCAGCCAGGTAGCTAGCGGAGCCGAGCAGTACTTC
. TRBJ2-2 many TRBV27 CASSLLGTSGTGELFF TGTGCCAGCAGTTTATTGGGGACCTCAGGCACCGGGGAGCTGTTTTTT
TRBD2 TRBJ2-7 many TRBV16 CASSQSAGGFNEQYF TGTGCCAGCAGCCAATCTGCGGGAGGGTTTAACGAGCAGTACTTC
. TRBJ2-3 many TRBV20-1 CSASTPAERADTQYF TGCAGTGCTAGTACGCCAGCGGAAAGGGCAGATACGCAGTATTTT
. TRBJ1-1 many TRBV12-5 CASGLWENTEAFF TGTGCTAGTGGTTTGTGGGAGAACACTGAAGCTTTCTTT
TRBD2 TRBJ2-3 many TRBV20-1 CSANRRLAGRADTQYF TGCAGTGCCAATCGCCGCTTAGCGGGGAGAGCAGATACGCAGTATTTT
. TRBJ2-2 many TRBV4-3 CASSQVTGNGELFF TGCGCCAGCAGCCAGGTGACGGGAAACGGGGAGCTGTTTTTT
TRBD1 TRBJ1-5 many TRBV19 CASSISRGQATMQPQHF TGTGCCAGTAGTATAAGTCGGGGACAGGCCACTATGCAGCCCCAGCATTTT
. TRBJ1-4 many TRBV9 CASSAPGHVGEKLFF TGTGCCAGCAGCGCCCCGGGACACGTCGGCGAAAAACTGTTTTTT
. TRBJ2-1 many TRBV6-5 CASGSGGYNEQFF TGTGCCAGCGGGAGTGGGGGTTACAATGAGCAGTTCTTC
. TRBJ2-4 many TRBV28 CASSPPERPKNIQYF TGTGCCAGCAGCCCACCAGAAAGACCCAAAAACATTCAGTACTTC
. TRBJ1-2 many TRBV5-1 CASSLGRADYGYTF TGCGCCAGCAGCTTGGGGAGGGCGGACTATGGCTACACCTTC
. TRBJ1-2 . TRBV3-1 CASSPRGHGNYGYTF TGTGCCAGCAGCCCAAGAGGGCACGGGAACTATGGCTACACCTTC
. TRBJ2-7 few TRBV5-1 CASSNPGKETYEQYF TGCGCCAGCAGCAATCCGGGAAAGGAGACCTACGAGCAGTACTTC
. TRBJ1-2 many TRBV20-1 CSARAQVGYGYTF TGCAGTGCTAGAGCCCAAGTCGGCTATGGCTACACCTTC
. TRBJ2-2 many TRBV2 CASNGATNGELFF TGTGCCAGCAACGGGGCCACGAACGGGGAGCTGTTTTTT
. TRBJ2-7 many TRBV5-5 CASSLGPDRYEQYF TGTGCCAGCAGCTTGGGTCCCGATAGGTACGAGCAGTACTTC
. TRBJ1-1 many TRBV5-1 CASSSIFGNTEAFF TGCGCCAGCAGCTCTATTTTCGGGAACACTGAAGCTTTCTTT
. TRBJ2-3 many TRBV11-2 CASSSDYDLDTQYF TGTGCCAGCAGCTCGGACTATGATCTGGATACGCAGTATTTT
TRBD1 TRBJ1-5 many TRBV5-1 CASSWGTGDGNQPQHF TGCGCCAGCAGCTGGGGGACAGGGGATGGCAATCAGCCCCAGCATTTT
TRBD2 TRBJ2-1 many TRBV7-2 CASSNRLAENNEQFF TGTGCCAGCAGCAATAGACTAGCTGAAAACAATGAGCAGTTCTTC
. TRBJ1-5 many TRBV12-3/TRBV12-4 CASGEGGSNQPQHF TGTGCCAGCGGGGAGGGAGGCAGCAATCAGCCCCAGCATTTT
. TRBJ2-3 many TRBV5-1 CASSLDKSTDTQYF TGCGCCAGCAGCTTGGACAAGAGCACAGATACGCAGTATTTT
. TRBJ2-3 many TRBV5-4 CASSPDGPDTQYF TGTGCCAGCAGCCCGGACGGGCCAGATACGCAGTATTTT
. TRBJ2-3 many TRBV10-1 CASSGADQDTQYF TGCGCCAGCAGTGGGGCAGACCAAGATACGCAGTATTTT
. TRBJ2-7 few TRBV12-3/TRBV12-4 CASSFWGAGAEQYF TGTGCCAGCAGTTTTTGGGGGGCAGGGGCCGAGCAGTACTTC
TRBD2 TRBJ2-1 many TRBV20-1 CSARAAGVYNEQFF TGCAGTGCTAGAGCGGCGGGAGTCTACAATGAGCAGTTCTTC
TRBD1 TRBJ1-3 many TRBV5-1 CASSYRGTGASGNTIYF TGCGCCAGCAGCTACAGAGGGACAGGGGCCTCTGGAAACACCATATATTTT
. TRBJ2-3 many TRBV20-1 CSARDLGTDTQYF TGCAGTGCTAGAGATCTAGGGACAGATACGCAGTATTTT
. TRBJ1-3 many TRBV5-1 CASSFGEMTGNTIYF TGCGCCAGCAGCTTTGGGGAGATGACTGGAAACACCATATATTTT
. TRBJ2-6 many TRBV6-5 CASSYSAFSKSGANVLTF TGTGCCAGCAGTTACTCGGCCTTCTCTAAATCTGGGGCCAACGTCCTGACTTTC
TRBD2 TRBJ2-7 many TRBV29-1 CSVLGLAGVGEQYF TGCAGCGTCCTGGGACTAGCGGGAGTGGGGGAGCAGTACTTC
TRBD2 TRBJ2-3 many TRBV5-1 CASSLGLAGVTDTQYF TGCGCCAGCAGCTTGGGGCTAGCGGGAGTAACAGATACGCAGTATTTT
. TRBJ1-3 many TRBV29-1 CSVGGDSSGNTIYF TGCAGCGTTGGAGGGGATTCCTCTGGAAACACCATATATTTT
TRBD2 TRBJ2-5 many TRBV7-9 CASSPGLTQETQYF TGTGCCAGCAGCCCGGGACTAACCCAAGAGACCCAGTACTTC
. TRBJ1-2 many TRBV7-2 CASSLALRDGYTF TGTGCCAGCAGCTTAGCGCTGAGAGATGGCTACACCTTC
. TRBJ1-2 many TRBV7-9 CASSLAGPLMGYTF TGTGCCAGCAGCTTAGCGGGCCCCCTGATGGGCTACACCTTC
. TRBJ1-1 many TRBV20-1 CSARDQGMNTEAFF TGCAGTGCTAGAGATCAGGGGATGAACACTGAAGCTTTCTTT
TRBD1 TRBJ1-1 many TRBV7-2 CASSLLWDRGLRTEAFF TGTGCCAGCAGCTTACTATGGGACAGGGGATTAAGGACTGAAGCTTTCTTT
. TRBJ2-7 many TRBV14 CASSLSSGPYEQYF TGTGCCAGCAGTCTAAGCTCGGGACCTTACGAGCAGTACTTC
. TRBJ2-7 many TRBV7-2 CASSRPDLSYEQYF TGTGCCAGCAGCCGCCCGGACCTCTCCTACGAGCAGTACTTC
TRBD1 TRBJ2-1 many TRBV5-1 CASSPDRGPYNEQFF TGCGCCAGCAGCCCCGACAGGGGTCCCTACAATGAGCAGTTCTTC
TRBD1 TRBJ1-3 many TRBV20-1 CSARNPDRVAGNTIYF TGCAGTGCTAGAAATCCGGACAGGGTAGCAGGAAACACCATATATTTT
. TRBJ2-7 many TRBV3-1 CASSQELRSSYEQYF TGTGCCAGCAGCCAAGAGTTACGGAGCTCCTACGAGCAGTACTTC
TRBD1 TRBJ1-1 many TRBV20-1 CSASRQGTEAFF TGCAGTGCTAGCCGACAGGGGACTGAAGCTTTCTTT
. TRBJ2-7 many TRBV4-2 CASSQDREREQYF TGTGCCAGCAGCCAAGATCGGGAGCGCGAGCAGTACTTC
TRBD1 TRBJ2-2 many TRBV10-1 CASSRVGTGNTGELFF TGCGCCAGCAGCCGCGTTGGGACAGGGAACACCGGGGAGCTGTTTTTT
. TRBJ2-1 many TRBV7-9 CASSSTRGVGIF TGTGCCAGCAGCTCAACGAGAGGGGTGGGGATCTTC
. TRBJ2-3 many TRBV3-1 CASSQAASTDTQYF TGTGCCAGCAGCCAAGCGGCTAGCACAGATACGCAGTATTTT
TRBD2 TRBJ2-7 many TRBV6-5 CASSRSTSGFSYEQYF TGTGCCAGCAGCCGATCGACTAGCGGATTCTCCTACGAGCAGTACTTC
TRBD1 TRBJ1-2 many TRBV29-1 CSVEWGQGEGGYTF TGCAGCGTTGAATGGGGACAGGGGGAGGGCGGCTACACCTTC
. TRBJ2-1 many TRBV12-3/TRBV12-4 CASSFSGSSNEQFF TGTGCCAGCAGTTTTTCCGGGAGTTCCAATGAGCAGTTCTTC
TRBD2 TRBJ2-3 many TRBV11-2 CASSQRASGGQGHTQYF TGTGCCAGCAGCCAGCGGGCTAGCGGGGGGCAGGGGCATACGCAGTATTTT
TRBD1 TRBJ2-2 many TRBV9 CASSSRTGGLNTGELFF TGTGCCAGCAGCTCTAGGACAGGGGGGTTGAACACCGGGGAGCTGTTTTTT
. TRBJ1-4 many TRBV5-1 CASKISVEEKLFF TGCGCCAGCAAGATCTCGGTGGAGGAAAAACTGTTTTTT
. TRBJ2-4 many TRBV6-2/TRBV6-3 CASSYSYGVRNIQYF TGTGCCAGCAGTTACTCGTATGGCGTTAGAAACATTCAGTACTTC